This T cell receptor beta chain was sequenced during a study of T cells in Graves' hyperthyroidism and ophthalmopathy. Study-level information: Peripheral blood was collected at initial diagnosis, before any treatment.

The V gene end was trimmed by 1 base and the J gene end by 6 bases; junction bases not matched to a gene: 16. Germline CDR1 reads MGHRA; CDR2 reads YSYEKL. This CDR3 is 19 amino acids long. Study observations and caveats: The majority of expanded thyroid clonotypes above 0.001 also appeared in blood.

RNA transcripts were the template for amplifying TCR beta CDR3 regions. Primed by the HTBI set, a first-round RT-PCR was run on the TCR CDR3. TCRdb analysed the multiplex PCR reads with MiXCR anew, one entry per CDR3 protein. The data contain 300,000 to 350,000 distinct CDR3 sequences, approximately 15% of them singletons. As to this clonotype: Its antigen is undetermined.

Patients aged 18 to 65 with hyperthyroidism were newly diagnosed, with duration under 2 months. Source material: blood. The source is a man aged 25 to 45 with Graves' hyperthyroidism. This chain uses TRBV4-1 with TRBJ2-7; 12 bases match TRBD1. The chain's CDR3 is CASSQVGGAAGTGGREQYF. As DNA, the CDR3 is TGCGCCAGCAGCCAAGTTGGGGGCGCAGCGGGGACAGGGGGCCGCGAGCAGTACTTC.